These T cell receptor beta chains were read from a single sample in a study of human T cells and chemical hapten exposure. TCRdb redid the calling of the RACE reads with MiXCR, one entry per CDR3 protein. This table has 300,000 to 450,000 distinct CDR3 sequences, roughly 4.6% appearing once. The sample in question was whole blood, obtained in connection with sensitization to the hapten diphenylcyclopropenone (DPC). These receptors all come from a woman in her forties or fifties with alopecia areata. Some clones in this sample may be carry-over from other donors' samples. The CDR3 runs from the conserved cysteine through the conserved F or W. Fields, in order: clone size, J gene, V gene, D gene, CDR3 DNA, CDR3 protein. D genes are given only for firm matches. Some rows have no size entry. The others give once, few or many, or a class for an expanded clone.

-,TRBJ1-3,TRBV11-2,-,TGTGCCAGCAGCTCGGACATCAGCTCTGGAAACACCATATATTTT,CASSSDISSGNTIYF
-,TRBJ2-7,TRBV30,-,TGTGCCTGGAGTGTACGGTACACGTATGAGCAGTACTTC,CAWSVRYTYEQYF
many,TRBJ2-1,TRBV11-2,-,TGTGCCAGCAAATTGGCGGGTACAAATGAGCAGTTCTTC,CASKLAGTNEQFF
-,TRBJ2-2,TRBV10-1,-,TGCGCCAGCAGTGAGTCGCCGAGGACCGGGGAGCTGTTTTTT,CASSESPRTGELFF
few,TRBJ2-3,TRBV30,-,TGTGCCTGGAGTGTTGGTACAGATACGCAGTATTTT,CAWSVGTDTQYF
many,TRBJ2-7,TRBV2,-,TGTGCCAGCCTAGTGTTGTCGGGCTACGAGCAGTACTTC,CASLVLSGYEQYF
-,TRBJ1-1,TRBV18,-,TGTGCCAGCTCACCGAAGACTGACAACACTGAAGCTTTCTTT,CASSPKTDNTEAFF
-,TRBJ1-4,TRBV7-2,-,TGTGCCAGCAGTTACACCTCGGGTCCCGCAACTAATGAAAAACTGTTTTTT,CASSYTSGPATNEKLFF
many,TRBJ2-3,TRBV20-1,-,TGCAGTGCCCCGGACGGGGTCACAGATACGCAGTATTTT,CSAPDGVTDTQYF
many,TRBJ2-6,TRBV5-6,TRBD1,TGTGCCAGCGCCGGGACAGGGAGATTTAGGGCTGGGGCCAACGTCCTGACTTTC,CASAGTGRFRAGANVLTF
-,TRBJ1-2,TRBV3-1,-,TGTGCCAGCAGCCAAGTAGTAGGGGCAGGGCCAGGGTATGGCTACACCTTC,CASSQVVGAGPGYGYTF
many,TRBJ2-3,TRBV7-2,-,TGTGCCAGCAGCTTAGATATCGTCGGCACGCAGTATTTT,CASSLDIVGTQYF
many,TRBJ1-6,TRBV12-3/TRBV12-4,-,TGTGCCAGCAGTCCGGGGGGATCCCTCCACTTT,CASSPGGSLHF
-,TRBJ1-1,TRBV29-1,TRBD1,TGCAGCGCCAAACATGGACAGGGGAGGACTGAAGCTTTCTTT,CSAKHGQGRTEAFF
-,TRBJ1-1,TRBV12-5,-,TGTGCTAGTGGTTCGGGGGCGCAATGGAACACTGAAGCTTTCTTT,CASGSGAQWNTEAFF
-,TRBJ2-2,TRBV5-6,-,TGTGCCAGCATGGACCGAGCGAACACCGGGGAGCTGTTTTTT,CASMDRANTGELFF
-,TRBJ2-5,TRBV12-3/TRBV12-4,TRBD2,TGTGCCAGCAGTCCCCGCGGGACTAGCGGAGAGACCCAGTACTTC,CASSPRGTSGETQYF
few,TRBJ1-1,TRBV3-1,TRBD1,TGTGCCAGCAGCGCCCGGACAGGGGGCGTTTACACTGAAGCTTTCTTT,CASSARTGGVYTEAFF
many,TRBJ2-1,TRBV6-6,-,TGTGCCAGCAGTTACTCTATCTTGGGAAGCTCCTACAATGAGCAGTTCTTC,CASSYSILGSSYNEQFF
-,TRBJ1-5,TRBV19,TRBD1,TGTGCCAGTAGTAGCAGGGGGACTCTTACGCAGCCCCAGCATTTT,CASSSRGTLTQPQHF
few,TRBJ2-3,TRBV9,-,TGTGCCAGCAGCGCGCTAGGGTCAGATACGCAGTATTTT,CASSALGSDTQYF
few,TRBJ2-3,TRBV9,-,TGTGCCAGCAGCGGAAAGAGCCTAGCGACCACAGATACGCAGTATTTT,CASSGKSLATTDTQYF
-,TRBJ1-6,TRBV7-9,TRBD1,TGTGCCAGCAGCTTAGCTCGGGACAGGAATTCACCCCTCCACTTT,CASSLARDRNSPLHF
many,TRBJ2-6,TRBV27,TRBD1,TGTGCCAGCAGCTCGGGACAGGGGGCGGCCGGGGCCAACGTCCTGACTTTC,CASSSGQGAAGANVLTF
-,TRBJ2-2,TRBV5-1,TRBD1,TGCGCCAGCAGCAAGACAGGGGGCGCAGCCGGGGAGCTGTTTTTT,CASSKTGGAAGELFF
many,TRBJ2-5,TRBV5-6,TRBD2,TGTGCCAGCAGCTTGGGGACTAGCGGGTCCTTTTGGGAGACCCAGTACTTC,CASSLGTSGSFWETQYF
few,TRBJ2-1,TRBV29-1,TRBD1,TGCAGCGTTTGGAGGACAGGGGTAACGGAGAATGAGCAGTTCTTC,CSVWRTGVTENEQFF
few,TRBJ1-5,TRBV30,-,TGTGCCTGGAAACAGGAAGGGTCGGTCAATCAGCCCCAGCATTTT,CAWKQEGSVNQPQHF
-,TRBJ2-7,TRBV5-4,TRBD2,TGTGCCAGCAGCCCGAGCGGGGGGGTCTACGAGCAGTACTTC,CASSPSGGVYEQYF
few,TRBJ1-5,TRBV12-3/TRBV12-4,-,TGTGCCAGCAGTTCGACAGGTTACAATCAGCCCCAGCATTTT,CASSSTGYNQPQHF
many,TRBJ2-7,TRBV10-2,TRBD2,TGCGCCAGCAGTGAGTTGGTAGCGGGAGTGGGGGAGCAGTACTTC,CASSELVAGVGEQYF
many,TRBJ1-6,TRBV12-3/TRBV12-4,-,TGTGCCAGCGGAAAGACGGTGGGGACCCGTAATTCACCCCTCCACTTT,CASGKTVGTRNSPLHF
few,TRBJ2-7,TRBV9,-,TGTGCCAGCAGCGCCTCCTTTAGCGGACAGGCTCTACACTTC,CASSASFSGQALHF
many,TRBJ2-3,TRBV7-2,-,TGTGCCAGCAACACTCGAGACCGCGGAACGCAGTATTTT,CASNTRDRGTQYF
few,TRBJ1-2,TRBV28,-,TGTGCCAGCAGTTTCCAGTCCTCCTATGGCTACACCTTC,CASSFQSSYGYTF
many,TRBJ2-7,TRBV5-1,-,TGCGCCAGCAACTCCTTGCGCGAGCAGTACTTC,CASNSLREQYF
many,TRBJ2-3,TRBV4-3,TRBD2,TGCGCCAGCAGCCAAGATTGGGATAGCGGGAGAGGGGATTTT,CASSQDWDSGRGDF
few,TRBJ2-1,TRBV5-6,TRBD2,TGTGCCAGCAGCCCTAGCGGGGGCCCCCTCTACAATGAGCAGTTCTTC,CASSPSGGPLYNEQFF
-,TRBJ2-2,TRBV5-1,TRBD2,TGCGCCAGCAGCGATGGAAAGAGCACTAGCGGGACCGGGGAGCTGTTTTTT,CASSDGKSTSGTGELFF
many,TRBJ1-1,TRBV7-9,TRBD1,TGTGCCAGCAGCCCTGGACAGGGTTTGAACACTGAAGCTTTCTTT,CASSPGQGLNTEAFF
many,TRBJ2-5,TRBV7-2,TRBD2,TGTGCCAGCAGCTCTAGGGGACTAGCGGAGGCTACCCAGTACTTC,CASSSRGLAEATQYF
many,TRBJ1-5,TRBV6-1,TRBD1,TGTGCCAGCAGCACTACAGGGGGCGATCAGCCCCAGCATTTT,CASSTTGGDQPQHF
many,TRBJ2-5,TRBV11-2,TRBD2,TGTGCCAGCAGCTCACCCTCCGGACTAGCGGGCCAAGAGACCCAGTACTTC,CASSSPSGLAGQETQYF
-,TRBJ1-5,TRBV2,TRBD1,TGTGCCAGCAGTGACCGGACAGGGGGCGGTCAGCCCCAGCATTTT,CASSDRTGGGQPQHF
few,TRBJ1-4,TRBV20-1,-,TGCAGTGCCCGGCGCAGGGCGGGTGAAAAACTGTTTTTT,CSARRRAGEKLFF
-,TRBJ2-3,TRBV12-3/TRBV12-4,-,TGTGCCAGCAGTTTATCCGGTGGCACGCAGTATTTT,CASSLSGGTQYF
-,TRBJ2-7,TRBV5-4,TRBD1,TGTGCCAGCAGCTTGTGGGGGACAGGGCGCGAGCAGTACTTC,CASSLWGTGREQYF
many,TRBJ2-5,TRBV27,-,TGTGCCAGCAGTTTAACGCCTCCGGAGACCCAGTACTTC,CASSLTPPETQYF
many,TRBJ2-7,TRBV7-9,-,TGTGCCAGCAGCTCCGGGACCTACGAGCAGTACTTC,CASSSGTYEQYF
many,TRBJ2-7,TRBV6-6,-,TGTGCCAGCAGTTACTCGACGTCGGAGTACGAGCAGTACTTC,CASSYSTSEYEQYF
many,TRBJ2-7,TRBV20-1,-,TGCAGTGCTAGAGATCCGTCAGTCGGCGAGCAGTACTTC,CSARDPSVGEQYF
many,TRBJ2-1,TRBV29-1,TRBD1,TGCAGCGTTGGACAGGGGGCTTACAATGAGCAGTTCTTC,CSVGQGAYNEQFF
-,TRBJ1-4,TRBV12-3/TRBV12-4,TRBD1,TGTGCCAGCAGAGCGGGACAGCACAATGAAAAACTGTTTTTT,CASRAGQHNEKLFF
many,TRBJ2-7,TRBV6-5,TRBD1,TGTGCCAGCAGTCGGACAGGGCTTAGGGACGAGCAGTACTTC,CASSRTGLRDEQYF
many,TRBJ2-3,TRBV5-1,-,TGCGCCAGCAGCTTGTCCGGGAGTGGCACAGATACGCAGTATTTT,CASSLSGSGTDTQYF
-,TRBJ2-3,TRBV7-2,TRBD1,TGTGCCAGCAGCTTAGCCCGGGGACAGTCCTTCACAGATACGCAGTATTTT,CASSLARGQSFTDTQYF
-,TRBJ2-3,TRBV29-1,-,TGCAGCGTTGAAGAAGTTGACCATACGCAGTATTTT,CSVEEVDHTQYF